Below, one T cell receptor beta chain is given with its context. These data are taken from a study of regulatory T cells in long-lasting Graves disease. CDR3 regions were amplified by Arm-PCR using iRepertoire HTBI primers to build TCR beta libraries. TCRdb re-analysed the multiplex PCR reads in MiXCR, keeping a single row per CDR3 protein. The sample shows about 420,000 distinct CDR3 sequences, about a quarter of them seen only once. Time point denoted: persistent/refractory GD, antithyroid drugs over 5 years with positive TRAb. Extracted PBMC RNA gave rise to the TCR library. The guidelines of the American Thyroid Association were the basis for diagnosing Graves' disease. The receptor was isolated from a female donor with Graves disease. Sequencing was performed on peripheral blood mononuclear cells (PBMCs), taken when the disease was refractory, from a patient treated with antithyroid drugs.

CDR3 nucleotides: TGTGCCAGCAGCTCAAGCATCATGGGGGATTTCGATGGCTACACCTTC. Residues: CASSSSIMGDFDGYTF. The chain carries TRBV7-9 and TRBJ1-2; maybe TRBD1 (5 bases). The CDR3 consists of 16 residues. V was cut by 4 bases and J by 6 bases, with 21 bases left in between. The V gene's germline CDR1 is SEHNR and CDR2 FQNEAQ (reference sequence).